This TCR beta chain is from a study of blood T cell repertoires in COVID-19. Those who participated ranged in age from about 18 to 89 years and resided in about two dozen US areas. This CDR3 has 14 residues. The ends lost 4 bases at V and 8 bases at J; junction bases unmatched: 8. Germline CDR1 and CDR2: SGDLS and YYNGEE. TCRdb keeps only in-frame clones here, not all; method: immunoSEQ multiplex PCR. The sample records fewer than 350,000 clones, under 95% being singletons. Specimen: PBMCs or T cells enriched from blood (not recorded which). This receptor was identified in a woman aged 40 to 49 with acute COVID-19. The rearrangement uses TRBV9 and TRBJ1-2; 10 bases match TRBD1. The CDR3 nucleotides are TGTGCCAGCAGCCCCGGGACAGGGGATCCGGGCTACACCTTC. It encodes CASSPGTGDPGYTF.